The 27 T cell receptor beta chains listed next were all sequenced from one sample in a study of blood T cells in healthy people across ages. A second PCR, run for roughly 7 to 12 cycles, used a sample-barcoded 5' primer plus a J-beta primer mix. TCRdb independently ran MiXCR on the 5' RACE reads; one entry per CDR3 protein. The data hold 700,000 to 900,000 distinct CDR3 sequences, with around 24% observed a single time. These data were likewise used in another study, on T cells of mothers and their children.

Sequenced input: blood. The receptor source for this set is a boy under 18 in good health.

The sample holds a few counts of this clonotype. V usage is TRBV30 and J usage is TRBJ1-1; D is ambiguous. Trimming took off 1 base at V and 4 bases at J, with 10 bases between the two ends. The CDR3 totals 13 residues. The germline CDR1 and CDR2 sequences are GTSNPN and SVGIG (reference sequence). The CDR3 loop is CAWSARGGTEAFF. The CDR3 region has the DNA TGTGCCTGGAGTGCCCGGGGAGGCACTGAAGCTTTCTTT. The variable domain in full, with the rest retrieved from reference TRBV30 and TRBJ1-1, is SQTIHQWPATLVQPVGSPLSLECTVEGTSNPNLYWYRQAAGRGLQLLFYSVGIGQISSEVPQNLSASRPQDRQFILSSKKLLLSDSGFYLCAWSARGGTEAFFGQGTRLTVV.

J is TRBJ2-7 and V is TRBV5-6, with TRBD2 matching 12 bases. The CDR3 contains 16 residues. Trimming at V came to 0 bases and at J to 3 bases, leaving 4 bases not matched to a gene. The germline V gene encodes CDR1 SGHDT and CDR2 YYEEEE. CDR3 in amino acids: CASSLARTSGDYEQYF. The CDR3 nucleotides read TGTGCCAGCAGCTTGGCTCGGACTAGCGGGGACTACGAGCAGTACTTC.

A few counts support this clonotype. Compared with germline, one end of the junction differs, possibly owing to a read error. In DNA, the CDR3 is TGTGCCGGCAGTTACTCAGCCAGGCTAAGCTCCTACGAACAGTACTTC. Translation gives CAGSYSARLSSYEQYF. This rearrangement joins TRBV6-5 to TRBJ2-7; the D is unclear. The V gene's germline CDR1 is MNHEY and CDR2 SVGAGI. The CDR3 runs 16 residues.

This clonotype was counted between two and nine times. The rearrangement links TRBV28 to TRBJ2-5, with a possible D match to TRBD1 (6 bases). Trimming removed 4 bases at V and 2 bases at J, with 14 bases between. The CDR3 has 15 amino acids. CDR1 is MDHEN and CDR2 is SYDVKM in the germline V gene. CDR3: CASSWSGATQETQYF. CDR3 in DNA: TGTGCCAGCAGTTGGTCAGGGGCCACTCAAGAGACCCAGTACTTC.

This clonotype was recorded at least ten times. CDR3 coding DNA: TGCGCCAGCAGTTTGACAGGGGACATCGAGACCCAGTACTTC. Protein: CASSLTGDIETQYF. The V gene is TRBV5-1, the J gene TRBJ2-5, with 8 bases fitting TRBD1. CDR1 is SGHRS, CDR2 YFSETQ, per germline. CDR3 length: 14 amino acids. The V gene end was trimmed by 5 bases and the J gene end by 5 bases; junction bases not matched to a gene: 8.

This clonotype was seen a few times. This chain links TRBV6-5 with TRBJ2-6; 9 bases line up with TRBD1. CDR1 and CDR2 (germline): MNHEY, SVGAGI. This CDR3 is 18 amino acids long. Losses at the gene ends were 2 bases for V and 2 bases for J; bases not matched to a gene: 7. This chain's CDR3 is CASSYRGTGLTGANVLTF. In nucleotides, the CDR3 is TGTGCCAGCAGTTACCGAGGGACAGGGCTTACTGGGGCCAACGTCCTGACTTTC.

The CDR3 region has the DNA TGCGCCAGCAGCCAAGATCAGGGGGTTTACGAGCAGTACTTC. Its protein is CASSQDQGVYEQYF. The chain combines TRBV4-1 with TRBJ2-5; 7 bases agree with TRBD1. TRBJ2-7 matches the DNA end more closely, so the J call is doubtful. The CDR3 loop spans 14 amino acids. Germline CDR1 MGHRA, CDR2 YSYEKL.

This clonotype has only a few counts. This chain links TRBV4-1 with TRBJ2-5; 10 bases are shared with TRBD1. The assigned J gene may be wrong: the sequence end matches TRBJ2-7 better. Germline CDR1 is MGHRA and CDR2 is YSYEKL. This CDR3 spans 16 amino acids. As DNA, the CDR3 is TGCGCCAGCAGCCAGTCCGGGACAGGGGTAATCTACGAGCAGTACTTC. Amino acids: CASSQSGTGVIYEQYF.

The V gene is TRBV7-3, the J gene TRBJ2-5, with 7 bases matching TRBD2. Near its end, the DNA agrees better with TRBJ2-1, so the J call may be wrong. There are 14 residues in the CDR3. CDR1 SGHTA and CDR2 FQGTGA come from the germline V gene. The DNA of the CDR3 is TGTGCCAGCAGCTTCAGTCTAGCGGACAATGAGCAGTTCTTC. Protein: CASSFSLADNEQFF.

The table lists this clonotype with a few counts. The chain combines TRBV29-1 with TRBJ2-1; no clear D. This CDR3 comprises 11 residues. V was cut by 5 bases and J by 8 bases, with 10 bases left in between. In germline, CDR1 is SQVTM, CDR2 ANQGSEA. CDR3 sequence (DNA): TGCAGCGTTCCGAGCAGCTATGAGCAGTTCTTC. Its translation: CSVPSSYEQFF.

This clonotype was found a few times. The chain is built from TRBV20-1 and TRBJ2-1; D perhaps matches TRBD1 (6 bases). The CDR3 is 14 amino acids. V lost 3 bases and J 4 bases, leaving 13 bases between the germline ends. Germline CDR1 reads DFQATT; CDR2 reads SNEGSKA (reference sequence). Here the CDR3 reads CSARGAIYYNEQFF. The DNA of the CDR3 is TGCAGTGCTAGGGGGGCCATCTATTACAATGAGCAGTTCTTC.

V gene TRBV12-3 or TRBV12-4 combines with J gene TRBJ2-1; D not certain. The J call is in doubt because the DNA end fits TRBJ2-5 better. This CDR3 is 13 amino acids long. The CDR3 sequence: CASSYGERETQYF. The CDR3 DNA reads as TGTGCCAGCAGTTATGGGGAAAGGGAGACCCAGTACTTC.

This clonotype was seen a handful of times. J is TRBJ2-5 and V is TRBV7-6, with D perhaps TRBD1 or TRBD2 (6 bases each). Germline CDR1 and CDR2: SGHVS and FNYEAQ. CDR3 length: 16 amino acids. The germline V and J ends were trimmed by 2 bases and 5 bases, with 18 bases remaining between them. CDR3 nucleotides: TGTGCCAGCAGCTTAAAGGGGGTCCGGGGGCCCGAGACCCAGTACTTC. Translating it yields CASSLKGVRGPETQYF. Combining the CDR3 with reference TRBV7-6 and TRBJ2-5 gives the whole variable domain GAGVSQSPRYKVTKRGQDVALRCDPISGHVSLYWYRQALGQGPEFLTYFNYEAQQDKSGLPNDRFSAERPEGSISTLTIQRTEQRDSAMYRCASSLKGVRGPETQYFGPGTRLLVL.

On this clonotype itself: The conserved phenylalanine or tryptophan normally closing the CDR3 is absent here, so this likely arose from a read error. This rearrangement joins TRBV24-1 to TRBJ2-3, with D perhaps matching TRBD1 or TRBD2 (5 bases each). Germline V CDR1 and CDR2: KGHDR, SFDVKD. The germline V and J ends were trimmed by 9 bases and 2 bases, with 11 bases remaining between them. This CDR3 has 13 amino acids. The CDR3 coding sequence is TGTGCCACCGGGGGATCGTTCACAGATACGCAGTATCTT. This codes for CATGGSFTDTQYL.

The chain is built from TRBV5-5 and TRBJ2-3, with 7 bases that match TRBD1. There are 12 residues in the CDR3. The V gene end was trimmed by 2 bases and the J gene end by 11 bases; junction bases not matched to a gene: 5. The germline CDR1 and CDR2 sequences are SGHKS and YYEKEE (reference sequence). The CDR3 nucleotides are TGTGCCAGCAGCTTCCGGGACAGCGTGCAGTATTTT. Protein product: CASSFRDSVQYF.

This clonotype was detected only a few times. The chain joins TRBV12-3 or TRBV12-4 to TRBJ2-5; a possible D gene is TRBD2 (5 bases). The CDR3 loop spans 14 amino acids. The V end lost 3 bases, the J end lost 5 bases, and 13 bases lay between the germline ends. The DNA for the CDR3 is TGTGCCAGCAGTTTGGAGGCCGCCAGGGAGACCCAGTACTTC. Its translation is CASSLEAARETQYF.

This clonotype showed up just a few times. The rearrangement links TRBV5-1 to TRBJ2-1, with D possibly matching TRBD2 (6 bases). Germline V lookup: CDR1 SGHRS, CDR2 YFSETQ. V lost 0 bases and J lost 8, with 12 bases in between. The CDR3 has 14 amino acids. CDR3 DNA: TGCGCCAGCAGCTTGGCCTGGAGGGACGATGAGCAGTTCTTC. The encoded protein is CASSLAWRDDEQFF.

This chain joins TRBV5-1 and TRBJ2-6; either TRBD1 or TRBD2 may fit D (5 bases each). CDR1 and CDR2 (germline): SGHRS, YFSETQ. The CDR3 totals 16 residues. Trimming took off 7 bases at V and 0 bases at J, with 14 bases between the two ends. The CDR3 coding sequence is TGCGCCAGCGACCGGGACCCAGGCTCTGGGGCCAACGTCCTGACTTTC. Translating gives CASDRDPGSGANVLTF.

The chain couples TRBV7-2 to TRBJ2-7; the D gene is possibly TRBD1 (5 bases). This CDR3 is built from 13 residues. The V and J ends lost 4 bases and 2 bases respectively, with 9 bases between them. Germline values: CDR1 SGHTA, CDR2 FQGNSA. The CDR3 coding sequence is TGTGCCAGCAGCTCCCTACAGGCCTACGAGCAGTACTTC. Translated: CASSSLQAYEQYF.

The sample holds a few counts of this clonotype. This chain connects TRBV11-2 to TRBJ1-4; unclear D gene. CDR3 length equals 16 residues. Trimming shortened V by 0 bases and J by 4 bases, and 12 bases separated the two germline ends. Per germline, CDR1 SGHAT and CDR2 FQNNGV. The CDR3: CASSLDPRVHNEKLFF. The CDR3 region has the DNA TGTGCCAGCAGCTTAGATCCCCGGGTCCATAATGAAAAACTGTTTTTT.

The chain has TRBV6-1 and TRBJ2-1; D not certain. CDR3 size: 13 residues. The V gene's germline CDR1 is MNHNS and CDR2 SASEGT. The V and J ends lost 6 bases and 0 bases respectively, with 6 bases between them. This CDR3 is CASRDGSYNEQFF. The CDR3 DNA reads as TGTGCCAGCAGGGACGGCTCCTACAATGAGCAGTTCTTC.

This clonotype was picked up a small number of times. The rearrangement joins TRBV12-3 or TRBV12-4 to TRBJ1-2, with D tentatively TRBD1 (5 bases). V shed 6 bases and J shed 6 bases, with 17 bases lying between them. The CDR3 consists of 14 residues. CDR3 sequence: CASRGPTYENGYTF. The CDR3 DNA follows: TGTGCCAGCAGGGGACCCACATACGAGAATGGCTACACCTTC.

The chain employs TRBV3-1 and TRBJ1-5; 8 bases are shared with TRBD1. V was pared by 3 bases and J by 6 bases, with 4 bases of the junction left unmatched. CDR3 length: 14 amino acids. The germline CDR1 and CDR2 sequences are LGHDT and YNNKEL (reference sequence). CDR3 sequence: CASSQQGAGQPQHF. CDR3 nucleotides: TGTGCCAGCAGCCAGCAGGGGGCCGGTCAGCCCCAGCATTTT.

The chain carries TRBV20-1 and TRBJ2-5, with 15 bases matching TRBD2. TRBJ2-1 matches the DNA end more closely, so the J call is doubtful. Germline CDR1 and CDR2: DFQATT and SNEGSKA (reference sequence). The CDR3 is 14 amino acids. The CDR3 nucleotides read TGCAGTGCCACCGGGACTAGCGGGGGGCTATTCCAGTTCTTC. Its translation: CSATGTSGGLFQFF.

The CDR3 sequence is CASSFKADTQYF. In DNA, the CDR3 is TGTGCCAGCAGTTTTAAGGCAGATACGCAGTATTTT. V gene TRBV27 combines with J gene TRBJ2-3; no firm D call. Germline lookup yields CDR1 MNHEY and CDR2 SMNVEV (reference sequence). The CDR3 totals 12 residues. The V gene lost 3 bases and the J gene lost 4 bases, with 5 bases spanning the gap.

This chain uses TRBV28 with TRBJ2-3; 10 nucleotides agree with TRBD1. The CDR3 contains 14 residues. V shed 10 bases and J 0 bases; nucleotides not matched to a gene: 4. Germline CDR1 reads MDHEN; CDR2 reads SYDVKM. CDR3 sequence: CATVTGGSTDTQYF. The CDR3 bases are TGTGCCACCGTGACAGGGGGCAGCACAGATACGCAGTATTTT.

This chain uses TRBV14 with TRBJ1-1; D not certain. Germline V gene lookup returns CDR1 SGHDN and CDR2 FVKESK. Trimming cost V 1 base and J 4 bases, with 7 bases left between them. The CDR3 has 13 residues. The CDR3 loop reads CASSQVAGTEAFF. CDR3 coding DNA: TGTGCCAGCAGCCAAGTGGCCGGCACTGAAGCTTTCTTT.